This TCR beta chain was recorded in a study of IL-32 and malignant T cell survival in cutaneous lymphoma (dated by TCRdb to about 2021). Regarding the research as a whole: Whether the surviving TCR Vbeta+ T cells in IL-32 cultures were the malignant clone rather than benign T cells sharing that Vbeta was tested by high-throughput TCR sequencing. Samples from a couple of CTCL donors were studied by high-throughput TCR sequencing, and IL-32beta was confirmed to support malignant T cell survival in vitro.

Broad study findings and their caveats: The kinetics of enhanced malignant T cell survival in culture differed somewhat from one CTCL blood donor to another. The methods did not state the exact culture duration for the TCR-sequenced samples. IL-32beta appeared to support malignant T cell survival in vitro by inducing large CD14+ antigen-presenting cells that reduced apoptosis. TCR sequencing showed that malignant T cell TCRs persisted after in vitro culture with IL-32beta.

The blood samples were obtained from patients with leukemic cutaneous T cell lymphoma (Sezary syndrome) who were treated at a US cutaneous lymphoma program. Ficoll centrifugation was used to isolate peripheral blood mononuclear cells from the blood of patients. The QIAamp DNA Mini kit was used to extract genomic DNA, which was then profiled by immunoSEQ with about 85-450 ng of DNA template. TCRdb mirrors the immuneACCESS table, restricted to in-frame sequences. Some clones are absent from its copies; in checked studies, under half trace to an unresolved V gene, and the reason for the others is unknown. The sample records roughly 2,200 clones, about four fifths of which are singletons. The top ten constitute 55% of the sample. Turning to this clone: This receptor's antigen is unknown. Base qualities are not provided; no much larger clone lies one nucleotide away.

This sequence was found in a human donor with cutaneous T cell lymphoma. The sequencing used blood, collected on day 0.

Here is the DNA: TGCGCCAGCAGCTTGGGTTCATTAGCGGGGGGAGGAGATACGCAGTATTTT. It translates to CASSLGSLAGGGDTQYF. The sequence joins TRBV5-1 to TRBJ2-3, with 10 middle bases fitting TRBD2. The V end gives up 0 bases and the J end 5 bases, leaving 9 bases in the junction not matched to a gene. In the germline V gene, CDR1 corresponds to SGHRS and CDR2 to YFSETQ. From its cysteine to its phenylalanine, the CDR3 spans 17 amino acids. Just CDR3 DNA is preserved here, 51 bases in frame from base 1. With the rest looked up from the reference TRBV5-1 and TRBJ2-3 genes rather than sequenced, the full variable domain is KAGVTQTPRYLIKTRGQQVTLSCSPISGHRSVSWYQQTPGQGLQFLFEYFSETQRNKGNFPGRFSGRQFSNSRSEMNVSTLELGDSALYLCASSLGSLAGGGDTQYFGPGTRLTVL.